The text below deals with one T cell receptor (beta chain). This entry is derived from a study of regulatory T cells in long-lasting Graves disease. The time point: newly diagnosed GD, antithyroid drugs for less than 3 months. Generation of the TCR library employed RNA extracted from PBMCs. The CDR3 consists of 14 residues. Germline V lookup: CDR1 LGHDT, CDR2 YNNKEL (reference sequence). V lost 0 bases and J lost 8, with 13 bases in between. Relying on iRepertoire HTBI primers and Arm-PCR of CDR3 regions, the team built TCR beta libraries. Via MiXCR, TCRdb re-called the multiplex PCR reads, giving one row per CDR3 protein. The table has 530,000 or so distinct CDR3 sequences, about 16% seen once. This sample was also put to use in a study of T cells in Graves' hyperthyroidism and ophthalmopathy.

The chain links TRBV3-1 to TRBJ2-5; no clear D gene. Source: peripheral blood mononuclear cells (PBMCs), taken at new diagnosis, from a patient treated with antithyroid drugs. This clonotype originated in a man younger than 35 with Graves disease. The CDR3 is CASSQDVQLVTQYF. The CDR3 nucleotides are TGTGCCAGCAGCCAAGATGTACAGTTGGTAACCCAGTACTTC.